This entry concerns a single T cell receptor beta chain. This sample was taken from a study of shared clonotypes between healthy human individuals. Profiling relied on immunoSEQ multiplex PCR, and the TCRdb table lists in-frame clones only, not all of them. The sample carries about 2.3 million clones, about nine tenths recorded once. Sequences were obtained from naive CD4+ T cells from PBMCs. Subset described: CD45RA+ positively selected. This clonotype originated in a man younger than 35 in good health. Some clones in this sample may be carry-over from other donors' samples.

CDR3: CASSLVGGSGDISPYNEQFF. As DNA, the CDR3 is TGCGCCAGCAGCTTGGTGGGTGGCTCGGGCGATATCAGCCCCTACAATGAGCAGTTCTTC. The chain links TRBV5-1 to TRBJ2-1, with D unresolved. V shed 0 bases and J shed 2 bases, with 24 bases lying between them. CDR3 length equals 20 residues. Germline V gives CDR1 SGHRS, CDR2 YFSETQ.